Each of the 27 T cell receptor beta chains below was sequenced from the same sample in a study of blood T cell repertoires in COVID-19. Sequencing was performed with immunoSEQ multiplex PCR; in TCRdb, only in-frame clones are kept and a portion is missing. Here the sample spans about 130,000 clones, over 60% being singletons. The sequenced sample was peripheral blood. These receptor sequences come from a woman between 70 and 85 years old with acute or convalescent COVID-19.

The J gene is TRBJ1-5, the V gene TRBV6-1; TRBD1 matches at 10 bases. Unmatched junction bases numbered 3, after V lost 6 bases and J lost 4 bases. This CDR3 has 14 residues. CDR1 is MNHNS, CDR2 SASEGT, per germline. The CDR3 nucleotides are TGTGCCAGCAGAGCGGGACAGGGGAATCAGCCCCAGCATTTT. Amino acids: CASRAGQGNQPQHF.

This chain connects TRBV24-1 to TRBJ2-1; 13 bases agree with TRBD2. The CDR3 loop spans 18 amino acids. Per the germline V gene, CDR1 is KGHDR and CDR2 is SFDVKD. V dropped 4 bases and J dropped 8; count of bases not matched to a gene: 13. The DNA of the CDR3 is TGTGCCACCAGTGACCCCTCCCGGACTAGCGGGAGAGACTATGAGCAGTTCTTC. Amino acid sequence: CATSDPSRTSGRDYEQFF.

This chain joins TRBV14 and TRBJ2-1; possibly TRBD2 for D (6 bases). The CDR3 length is 16 residues. With 2 bases removed from V and 4 bases from J, the gap between germline ends came to 15 bases. Germline CDR1 is SGHDN and CDR2 is FVKESK. The CDR3 loop is CASSQFSGEGYNEQFF. The CDR3 DNA sequence: TGTGCCAGCAGCCAATTTTCGGGAGAGGGTTACAATGAGCAGTTCTTC.

This clone was counted once. V gene TRBV11-2 combines with J gene TRBJ2-1; TRBD2 matches at 7 bases. V trimming: 5 bases; J trimming: 12 bases; junction bases outside the gene matches: 10. Germline V gene lookup returns CDR1 SGHAT and CDR2 FQNNGV. The length of the CDR3 is 13 residues. The CDR3: CASSPPTSSGQFF. The CDR3 nucleotides are TGTGCCAGCAGCCCGCCGACTAGCTCGGGGCAGTTCTTC.

The CDR3 coding sequence is TGTGCCAGTAGTTACGATCCGGGACAGCCTCGCAATCAGCCCCAGCATTTT. It encodes CASSYDPGQPRNQPQHF. This rearrangement joins TRBV19 to TRBJ1-5; 7 nucleotides align to TRBD1. V lost 5 bases and J lost 2; bases outside the gene matches: 12. The CDR3 length is 17 residues. Germline CDR1 reads LNHDA; CDR2 reads SQIVND (reference sequence).

To note about this clone: A read error may produce the germline difference seen at one junction end. The V gene is TRBV5-1, the J gene TRBJ2-1, with TRBD1 identical over 9 bases. The CDR3 is 14 amino acids. Germline V CDR1 and CDR2: SGHRS, YFSETQ. Here the CDR3 reads CASSLDGSGQGLVF. The DNA of the CDR3 is TGCGCCAGCAGCTTGGATGGGTCGGGACAGGGTCTCGTCTTC.

This clone has a handful of counts. The rearrangement uses TRBV15 and TRBJ2-5; 11 bases are shared with TRBD1. V dropped 3 bases and J dropped 2; count of bases not matched to a gene: 2. The CDR3 spans 15 residues. Looked up from germline, CDR1 is LNHNV and CDR2 is YYDKDF (reference sequence). CDR3 sequence: CATSRGQGGQETQYF. In DNA form, the CDR3 reads TGTGCCACCAGCAGGGGACAGGGGGGGCAAGAGACCCAGTACTTC.

The chain has TRBV10-3 and TRBJ2-6, with TRBD1 identical over 9 bases. The CDR3 runs 17 residues. Germline assignment: CDR1 ENHRY and CDR2 SYGVKD. Trimming took 2 bases from V and 0 from J; bases not matched to a gene: 2. In DNA, the CDR3 is TGTGCCATCAGTGAGCCGACAGGGGGCTCTGGGGCCAACGTCCTGACTTTC. It specifies CAISEPTGGSGANVLTF.

The chain links TRBV19 to TRBJ1-3; D might be TRBD1 (6 bases). The CDR3 has 15 residues. Germline-derived CDR1 and CDR2 are LNHDA and SQIVND (reference sequence). Trimming removed 5 bases at V and 0 bases at J, with 11 bases between. CDR3 amino acids: CASSPDRFSGNTIYF. The CDR3 nucleotides read TGTGCCAGTAGTCCAGACAGGTTCTCTGGAAACACCATATATTTT.

V gene TRBV15 combines with J gene TRBJ2-7, with 11 bases identical to TRBD2. The J segment lost 6 bases and the V segment lost 0 bases, leaving 16 bases of the junction unmatched. This CDR3 region has 19 residues. The germline V gene has CDR1 LNHNV and CDR2 YYDKDF (reference sequence). CDR3 DNA: TGTGCCACCAGCAGAGAGGGACTAGCGGTGAGTGGAGAGTTCGGCGAGCAGTACTTC. Translated, it gives CATSREGLAVSGEFGEQYF.

In regard to this clone: The junction and the germline gene differ at one end; a read error may be behind it. Other nucleotide sequences from this sample produce the same CDR3. This rearrangement joins TRBV28 to TRBJ1-2, with D uncertain. The CDR3 is made up of 12 amino acids. CDR1 and CDR2 (germline): MDHEN, SYDVKM. CDR3: CASSSQNYGYTF. CDR3 coding DNA: TGCGCCAGCAGTTCCCAGAACTATGGCTACACCTTC.

This clone showed up just a few times. The V call is TRBV29-1, the J call TRBJ1-4; 8 nucleotides agree with TRBD1. CDR1 is SQVTM, CDR2 ANQGSEA, per germline. Trimming cost V 7 bases and J 6 bases; bases outside gene matches: 7. The CDR3 loop spans 13 amino acids. The DNA for the CDR3 is TGCAGCGCCGAAGTGGGACAGGATGAAAAACTGTTTTTT. Its protein is CSAEVGQDEKLFF. The whole variable domain, remainder taken from reference TRBV29-1 and TRBJ1-4, is SAVISQKPSRDICQRGTSLTIQCQVDSQVTMMFWYRQQPGQSLTLIATANQGSEATYESGFVIDKFPISRPNLTFSTLTVSNMSPEDSSIYLCSAEVGQDEKLFFGSGTQLSVL.

V usage is TRBV4-3 and J usage is TRBJ1-6; D is perhaps TRBD1 (6 bases). The CDR3 has 13 residues. The V and J ends lost 4 bases and 7 bases respectively, with 8 bases between them. Germline loops: CDR1 LGHNA, CDR2 YSLEER. CDR3 residues: CASSLQGNSPLHF. The DNA for the CDR3 is TGCGCCAGCAGCCTACAGGGAAATTCACCCCTCCACTTT.

V gene TRBV12-3 or TRBV12-4 combines with J gene TRBJ2-4; D gene unclear. This CDR3 has 12 amino acids. V was pared by 2 bases and J by 6 bases, with 5 bases between. CDR3 DNA: TGTGCCAGCAGTTTAACCGGAAACATTCAGTACTTC. Translating it yields CASSLTGNIQYF.

V usage is TRBV5-4 and J usage is TRBJ2-7; 9 bases match TRBD2. This CDR3 contains 15 residues. The J segment lost 3 bases and the V segment lost 2 bases, leaving 6 bases of the junction unmatched. Germline CDR1 and CDR2: SGHNT and YYREEE (reference sequence). The chain's CDR3 is CASSFSGTSFYEQYF. The DNA for the CDR3 is TGTGCCAGCAGCTTCTCTGGGACTAGCTTCTACGAGCAGTACTTC.

The rearrangement uses TRBV28 and TRBJ2-5, with D possibly matching TRBD1 (6 bases). Between the trimmed V and J ends, which lost 4 bases and 9 bases, there was a span of 12 bases. Per the germline V gene, CDR1 is MDHEN and CDR2 is SYDVKM. The CDR3 has 12 amino acids. CDR3 region: CASSSTYRAQYF. The CDR3 region has the DNA TGTGCCAGCAGTTCCACCTACAGGGCCCAGTACTTC.

V usage is TRBV24-1 and J usage is TRBJ2-3; 7 bases align to TRBD2. In germline, CDR1 is KGHDR, CDR2 SFDVKD. CDR3 size: 17 residues. V trimming: 4 bases; J trimming: 0 bases; junction bases outside the gene matches: 9. The CDR3 DNA reads TGTGCCACCAGTGAGCCCCTAGCGGCTGCTAGCACAGATACGCAGTATTTT. Translated: CATSEPLAAASTDTQYF.

CDR3 sequence reads: CASSGTGNNSPLHF. The CDR3 bases are TGTGCCAGCAGTGGGACAGGGAATAATTCACCCCTCCACTTT. V is TRBV25-1 and J is TRBJ1-6; 8 bases are a match to TRBD1. Germline values: CDR1 MGHDK, CDR2 SYGVNS. Unmatched junction bases numbered 1, after V lost 4 bases and J lost 5 bases. This CDR3 is built from 14 residues.

The chain combines TRBV6-5 with TRBJ2-7; D remains unclear. This CDR3 is built from 14 residues. CDR1 and CDR2 from the germline V gene are MNHEY and SVGAGI. V was shortened by 0 bases and J by 0 bases, with 6 bases between the two germline ends. This CDR3 is CASSYSVSSYEQYF. DNA for the CDR3: TGTGCCAGCAGTTACTCGGTCAGCTCCTACGAGCAGTACTTC.

J is TRBJ1-5 and V is TRBV28, with unresolved D. Germline V gene lookup returns CDR1 MDHEN and CDR2 SYDVKM. This CDR3 is built from 14 residues. Trimming removed 6 bases from V and 0 bases from J, with 9 bases in between. The CDR3 nucleotides read TGTGCCAGCAGGACCGGAGTTAGCAATCAGCCCCAGCATTTT. Protein product: CASRTGVSNQPQHF. Combining the CDR3 with reference TRBV28 and TRBJ1-5 gives the whole variable domain DVKVTQSSRYLVKRTGEKVFLECVQDMDHENMFWYRQDPGLGLRLIYFSYDVKMKEKGDIPEGYSVSREKKERFSLILESASTNQTSMYLCASRTGVSNQPQHFGDGTRLSIL.

V and J are TRBV3-1 (or the pseudogene TRBV3-2) and TRBJ1-6, with TRBD1 matching 12 bases. This CDR3 spans 20 amino acids. V lost 1 base and J lost 1; bases outside the gene matches: 8. Germline CDR1 and CDR2: LGHDT and YNNKEL (reference sequence). The DNA for the CDR3 is TGTGCCAGCAGCCAAGCTCCGGGACAGGGGGCTGGTTCCTATAATTCACCCCTCCACTTT. It is translated as CASSQAPGQGAGSYNSPLHF.

The CDR3 region has the DNA TGTGCCAGCAGCCAGGGGACGGCGAACACTGAAGCTTTCTTT. Encoded protein: CASSQGTANTEAFF. This chain uses TRBV7-2 with TRBJ1-1; a weak D match, TRBD1 (6 bases). The germline V gene encodes CDR1 SGHTA and CDR2 FQGNSA. Trimming cost V 5 bases and J 1 base, with 11 bases left between them. The CDR3 contains 14 residues.

The genes are TRBV5-1 and TRBJ2-5; D may be TRBD2 (6 bases). The CDR3 is 14 amino acids. Trimming took off 2 bases at V and 5 bases at J, with 13 bases between the two ends. Germline V CDR1 and CDR2: SGHRS, YFSETQ. CDR3 sequence reads: CASSFGGSGETQYF. The CDR3 nucleotides are TGCGCCAGCAGCTTTGGAGGGTCTGGGGAGACCCAGTACTTC.

This chain connects TRBV6-2 or TRBV6-3 to TRBJ2-7; the D gene is possibly TRBD2 (6 bases). This CDR3 has 16 amino acids. Germline loops: CDR1 MNHEY, CDR2 SVGEGT. Deletions cut 2 bases from V and 0 bases from J, with 14 bases between. CDR3 sequence (DNA): TGTGCCAGCAGTTACCCACGACTAGTGAGCTCCTACGAGCAGTACTTC. Translation gives CASSYPRLVSSYEQYF.

The chain is built from TRBV27 and TRBJ1-1; weak D call: TRBD1 (6 bases). CDR1 is MNHEY and CDR2 is SMNVEV in the germline V gene (reference sequence). V lost 1 base, J lost 1 base, and 16 bases lay in between. The CDR3 covers 17 residues. The CDR3 DNA reads TGTGCCAGCAGTTTATTAGGCGGGGGGCGGTGGAACACTGAAGCTTTCTTT. Its translation: CASSLLGGGRWNTEAFF.

This clone came up many times. The chain carries TRBV7-2 and TRBJ2-5, with D possibly being TRBD2 (5 bases). CDR1 and CDR2 (germline): SGHTA, FQGNSA. With 5 bases removed from V and 4 bases from J, the gap between germline ends came to 17 bases. CDR3 length: 15 amino acids. The CDR3 coding sequence is TGTGCCAGCAGCCGGGCTCAAGCGGCCCGAGAGACCCAGTACTTC. As protein: CASSRAQAARETQYF.

CDR3 sequence (DNA): TGTGCCAGCAGCAAACCCTCAGGGGGCCTTGTCGGGGAGCTGTTTTTT. Encoded protein: CASSKPSGGLVGELFF. This chain connects TRBV5-4 to TRBJ2-2; 8 bases are a match to TRBD1. After removal of 4 bases from V and 7 bases from J, the junction contained 12 bases not matched to a gene. Germline assignment: CDR1 SGHNT and CDR2 YYREEE (reference sequence). The CDR3 covers 16 residues.